This T cell receptor (beta chain) was recorded in a study of blood T cell repertoires in COVID-19 (dated by TCRdb to the early 2020s). Some background on the complete study: Samples covering the acute and convalescent phases of COVID-19 were provided by collaborators in the United States, Italy and Spain. The samples were drawn from the first 160 participants of the ongoing ImmuneRACE study and from 950 to 1,500 subjects provided by 6 global collaborators. The repertoires were released in a freely available public database meant as a resource for research on the immune response to SARS-CoV-2. Sample metadata almost always included a de-identified subject ID, COVID-19 status, age in years and sex. The prospective study material was composed of cDNA or gDNA derived from T cells, B-cell-depleted T cells, or PBMCs. The dataset comprised deeply sampled blood TCRbeta repertoires from subjects exposed to, actively infected with, or recovered from COVID-19. Where available, HLA class I and class II types were taken from metadata supplied by the sample provider and were not determined by assay-based typing.

TCRbeta CDR3 regions were amplified from genomic DNA by means of the immunoSEQ Assay, a bias-controlled multiplex PCR. As for the original processing: The number of nucleated cells in each sample was estimated from the amplification of reference gene primers within the assay. To quantify the absolute abundance of each unique TCRbeta CDR3 rearrangement, sequence reads were collapsed and filtered. For each sample, productive Simpson clonality was calculated as the square root of Simpson's diversity index across productive rearrangements. The clones in this table, taken by TCRdb from immuneACCESS, are in-frame only. Not every clone is retained; where verified, under half of the shortfall comes from an unresolved V gene, and the cause of the rest is unknown. V and J calls plus clone size are reproduced from that table; the DNA served to infer D and trimming. The table for this sample lists approximately 50,000 clones; 82% of them were counted only once. 11% of the sample belongs to the ten largest clones.

General conclusions and limits of the study: The amount of clinical and demographic metadata varied by source and participant and was provided uncurated.

Points on this clone: Its specific antigen is unknown. No base quality information exists; no much larger clone differs at one position.

One collaborating source in Seattle enrolled patients during active infection and followed them longitudinally through the course of disease. Collaborating institutions collected whole blood in K2EDTA tubes following their own protocols. Collaborator samples were shipped for TCRbeta analysis as frozen whole blood, isolated PBMCs, or DNA extracted from either sample type. The TCR sequence derives from a man at least 80 years old with COVID-19, enrolled during active disease. What was sequenced was peripheral blood.

In nucleotides, the sequence is TGTGCCAGCAGAAAAGGGGAAGCCGGGGAGCTGTTTTTT. Translation gives CASRKGEAGELFF. The sequence links TRBV9 to TRBJ2-2; perhaps TRBD1 is the D gene, with 5 bases matching. V drops 5 bases and J drops 6 bases, leaving 11 bases in between. The CDR3, from cysteine to phenylalanine, totals 13 residues. Of the read, only the CDR3 DNA is kept; its 39 bases are in frame from base 1. Taken from the germline V gene, the CDR1 and CDR2 loops are SGDLS and YYNGEE.